This section outlines one TCR beta chain sequence together with its context. No antigen is known for it. A single base separates this from a much larger clone, so it may be a read error. This entry is derived from a study of tumor-infiltrating lymphocytes in primary liver carcinoma. Study findings and constraints: With p = 0.039, the top-250-clone fraction in tumors significantly exceeded that in blood.

It was from roughly 20-30 mg of unsorted bulk tissue that RNA and DNA were co-extracted. TCR beta cDNA was made from 450 to 550 ng total RNA with a constant-region primer. Libraries of TCR beta came from three nested multiplex PCR rounds with slightly modified ARM-PCR. TRBV1-TRBV30 forward primers and a C-beta reverse primer were used in the first two PCR rounds, which each ran for approximately 11 cycles. TCRdb ran MiXCR on the multiplex PCR reads and lists one entry per CDR3 protein. The sample contains about 30,000 distinct CDR3 sequences, roughly 77% of which appear only once. V shed 3 bases, J shed 9 bases, and the junction held 3 bases outside the gene matches. CDR1 SQVTM and CDR2 ANQGSEA come from the germline V gene. The CDR3 totals 11 residues.

V usage is TRBV29-1 and J usage is TRBJ2-5, with 8 positions matching TRBD2. The receptor was isolated from a woman aged 25 to 39 with primary liver carcinoma and hepatitis B virus infection. The material sequenced was liver tumor tissue from sampling region 3. Subset indicated: tumor region T3, left-lateral pole. CDR3 DNA sequence: TGCAGCGTTGAGGGACTAGATGCCCAGTACTTC. It yields the protein CSVEGLDAQYF. The full variable domain, with the rest looked up from reference TRBV29-1 and TRBJ2-5, is SAVISQKPSRDICQRGTSLTIQCQVDSQVTMMFWYRQQPGQSLTLIATANQGSEATYESGFVIDKFPISRPNLTFSTLTVSNMSPEDSSIYLCSVEGLDAQYFGPGTRLLVL.